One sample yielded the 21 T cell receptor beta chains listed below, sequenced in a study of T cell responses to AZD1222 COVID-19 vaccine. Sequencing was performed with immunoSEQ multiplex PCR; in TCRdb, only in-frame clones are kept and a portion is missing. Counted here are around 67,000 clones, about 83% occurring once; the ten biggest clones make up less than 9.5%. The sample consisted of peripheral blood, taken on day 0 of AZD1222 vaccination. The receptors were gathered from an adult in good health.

The CDR3 loop reads CASRVAGVSYTF. CDR3 DNA sequence: TGTGCCAGCAGGGTCGCTGGAGTGAGCTACACCTTC. The chain joins TRBV2 to TRBJ1-2; D gene ambiguous. Germline loops: CDR1 SNHLY, CDR2 FYNNEI. The CDR3 is made up of 12 amino acids. Trimming stripped 6 bases from V and 9 bases from J, with 14 bases between.

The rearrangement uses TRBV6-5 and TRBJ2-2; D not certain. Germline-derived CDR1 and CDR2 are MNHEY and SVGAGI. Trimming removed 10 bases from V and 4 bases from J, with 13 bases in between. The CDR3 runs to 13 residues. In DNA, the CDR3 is TGTGCCACCCTAAGAGGCACCACCGGGGAGCTGTTTTTT. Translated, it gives CATLRGTTGELFF.

The CDR3 is CASSSGTGGNTEAFF. The CDR3 DNA is TGTGCCAGCAGCTCAGGGACAGGAGGAAACACTGAAGCTTTCTTT. V usage is TRBV7-8 and J usage is TRBJ1-1, with TRBD1 identical over 8 bases. The V gene's germline CDR1 is SGHVS and CDR2 FQNEAQ. The CDR3 covers 15 residues. V lost 4 bases, J lost 2 bases, and 6 bases stayed unmatched.

CDR3 sequence: CASSGRGATEAFF. DNA for the CDR3: TGTGCCAGCAGTGGTAGAGGGGCCACTGAAGCTTTCTTT. This sequence joins TRBV2 and TRBJ1-1; D perhaps matches TRBD1 (5 bases). This CDR3 comprises 13 residues. The V gene's germline CDR1 is SNHLY and CDR2 FYNNEI. V was cut by 4 bases and J by 4 bases, with 10 bases left in between.

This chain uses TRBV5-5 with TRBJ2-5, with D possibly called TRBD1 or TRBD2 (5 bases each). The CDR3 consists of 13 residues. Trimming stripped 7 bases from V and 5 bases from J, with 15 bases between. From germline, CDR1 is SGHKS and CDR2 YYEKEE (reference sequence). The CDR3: CASARGSGETQYF. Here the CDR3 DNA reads TGTGCCAGCGCGAGGGGCTCGGGGGAGACCCAGTACTTC.

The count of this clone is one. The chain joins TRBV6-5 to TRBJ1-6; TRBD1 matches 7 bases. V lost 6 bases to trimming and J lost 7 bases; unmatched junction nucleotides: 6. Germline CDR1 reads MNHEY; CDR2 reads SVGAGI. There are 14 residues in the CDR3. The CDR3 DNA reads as TGTGCCAGCAGGATGACAGGGATCAATTCACCCCTCCACTTT. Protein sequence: CASRMTGINSPLHF.

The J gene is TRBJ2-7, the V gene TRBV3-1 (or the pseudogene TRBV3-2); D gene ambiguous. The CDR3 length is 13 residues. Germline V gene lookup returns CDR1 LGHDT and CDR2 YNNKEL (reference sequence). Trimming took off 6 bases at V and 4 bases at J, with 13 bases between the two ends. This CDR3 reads CASSMGLSYEQYF. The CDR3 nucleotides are TGTGCCAGCAGTATGGGGTTATCTTACGAGCAGTACTTC.

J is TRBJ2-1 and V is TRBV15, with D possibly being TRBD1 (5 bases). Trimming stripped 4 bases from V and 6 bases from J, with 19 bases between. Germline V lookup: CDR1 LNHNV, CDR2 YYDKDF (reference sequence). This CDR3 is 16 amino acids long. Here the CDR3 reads CATSKSLWTLSNEQFF. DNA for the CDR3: TGTGCCACCAGCAAAAGCCTGTGGACATTAAGCAATGAGCAGTTCTTC.

CDR3 in DNA: TGTGCCAGCAGCTTAAGGTTAGGGAAAAACGGTGGCATTCAGTACTTC. Translated, it gives CASSLRLGKNGGIQYF. This chain joins TRBV7-2 and TRBJ2-4; D unclear. The CDR3 has 16 residues. Trimming pared 2 bases from V and 9 bases from J, leaving 20 bases between. Germline CDR1 and CDR2: SGHTA and FQGNSA. Full variable domain (remainder filled in from reference TRBV7-2 and TRBJ2-4): GAGVSQSPSNKVTEKGKDVELRCDPISGHTALYWYRQSLGQGLEFLIYFQGNSAPDKSGLPSDRFSAERTGGSVSTLTIQRTQQEDSAVYLCASSLRLGKNGGIQYFGAGTRLSVL.

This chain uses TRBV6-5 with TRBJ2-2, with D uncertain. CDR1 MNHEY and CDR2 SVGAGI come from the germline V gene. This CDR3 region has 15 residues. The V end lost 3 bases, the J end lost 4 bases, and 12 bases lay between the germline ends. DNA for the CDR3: TGTGCCAGCAGTTATAGTGTCAGTACCACCGGGGAGCTGTTTTTT. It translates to CASSYSVSTTGELFF.

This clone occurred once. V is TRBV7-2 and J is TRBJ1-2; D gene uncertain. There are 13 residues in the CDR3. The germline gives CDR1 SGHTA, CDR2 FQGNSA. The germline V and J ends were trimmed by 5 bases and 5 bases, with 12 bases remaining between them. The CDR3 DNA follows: TGTGCCAGCAGCCGGACCGACGGGTATGGCTACACCTTC. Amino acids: CASSRTDGYGYTF.

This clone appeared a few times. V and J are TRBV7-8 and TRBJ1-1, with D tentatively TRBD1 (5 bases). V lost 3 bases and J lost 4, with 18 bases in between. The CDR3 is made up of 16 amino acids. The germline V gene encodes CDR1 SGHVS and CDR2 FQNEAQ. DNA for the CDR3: TGTGCCAGCAGCTTGGGTAGGGGTTCCGGGGGCACTGAAGCTTTCTTT. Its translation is CASSLGRGSGGTEAFF. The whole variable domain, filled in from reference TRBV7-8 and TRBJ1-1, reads GAGVSQSPRYKVAKRGQDVALRCDPISGHVSLFWYQQALGQGPEFLTYFQNEAQLDKSGLPSDRFFAERPEGSVSTLKIQRTQQEDSAVYLCASSLGRGSGGTEAFFGQGTRLTVV.

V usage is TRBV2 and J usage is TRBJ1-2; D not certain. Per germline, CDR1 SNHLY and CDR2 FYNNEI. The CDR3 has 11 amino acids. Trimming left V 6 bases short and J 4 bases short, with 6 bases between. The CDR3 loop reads CASSSSYGYTF. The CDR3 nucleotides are TGTGCCAGCAGCAGCAGCTATGGCTACACCTTC.

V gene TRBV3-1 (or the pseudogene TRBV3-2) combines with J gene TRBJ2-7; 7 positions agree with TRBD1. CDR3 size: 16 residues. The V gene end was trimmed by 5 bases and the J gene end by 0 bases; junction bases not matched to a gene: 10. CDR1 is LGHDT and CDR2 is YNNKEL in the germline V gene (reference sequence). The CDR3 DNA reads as TGTGCCAGCAGCACGGGACAGCCGTACATCTCCTACGAGCAGTACTTC. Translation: CASSTGQPYISYEQYF.

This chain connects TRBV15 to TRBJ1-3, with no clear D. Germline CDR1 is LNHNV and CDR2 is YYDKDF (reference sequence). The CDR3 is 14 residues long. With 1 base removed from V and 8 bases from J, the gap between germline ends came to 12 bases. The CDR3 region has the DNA TGTGCCACCAGCAGAGTCGACAATTTGGACACCATATATTTT. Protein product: CATSRVDNLDTIYF.

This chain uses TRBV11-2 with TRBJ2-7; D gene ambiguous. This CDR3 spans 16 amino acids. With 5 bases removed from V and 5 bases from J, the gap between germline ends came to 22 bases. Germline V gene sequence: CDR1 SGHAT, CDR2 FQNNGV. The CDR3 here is CASSPLRAGGIDEQYF. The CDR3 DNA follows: TGTGCCAGCAGCCCCCTTAGGGCAGGCGGAATTGACGAGCAGTACTTC.

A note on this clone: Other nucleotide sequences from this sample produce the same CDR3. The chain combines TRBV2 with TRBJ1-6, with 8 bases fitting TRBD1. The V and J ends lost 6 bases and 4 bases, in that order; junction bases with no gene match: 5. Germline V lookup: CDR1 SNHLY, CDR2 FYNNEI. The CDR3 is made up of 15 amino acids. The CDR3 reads CASSGTGGYNSPLHF. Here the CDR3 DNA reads TGTGCCAGCAGCGGAACAGGGGGTTATAATTCACCCCTCCACTTT.

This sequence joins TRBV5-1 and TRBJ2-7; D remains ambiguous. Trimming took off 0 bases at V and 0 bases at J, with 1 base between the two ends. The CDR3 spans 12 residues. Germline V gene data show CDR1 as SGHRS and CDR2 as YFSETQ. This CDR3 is CASSLASYEQYF. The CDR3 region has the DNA TGCGCCAGCAGCTTGGCCTCCTACGAGCAGTACTTC.

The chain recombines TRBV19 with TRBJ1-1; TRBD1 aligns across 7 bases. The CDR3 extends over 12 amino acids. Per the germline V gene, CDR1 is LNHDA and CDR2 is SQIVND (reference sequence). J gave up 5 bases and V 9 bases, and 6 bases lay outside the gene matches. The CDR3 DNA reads TGTGCCAGCACAATACAGGGGACTGAAGCTTTCTTT. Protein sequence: CASTIQGTEAFF.

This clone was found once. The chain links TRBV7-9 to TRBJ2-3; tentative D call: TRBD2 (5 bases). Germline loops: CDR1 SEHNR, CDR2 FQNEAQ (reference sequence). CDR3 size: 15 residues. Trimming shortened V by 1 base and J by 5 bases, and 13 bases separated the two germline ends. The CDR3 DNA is TGTGCCAGCAGCTTAGGTCCAAGCGGAGGAGATACGCAGTATTTT. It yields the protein CASSLGPSGGDTQYF.

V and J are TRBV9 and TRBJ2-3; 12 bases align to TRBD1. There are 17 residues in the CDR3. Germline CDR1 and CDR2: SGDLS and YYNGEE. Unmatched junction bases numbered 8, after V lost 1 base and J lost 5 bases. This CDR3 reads CASSVFRGTGGEDTQYF. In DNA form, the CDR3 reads TGTGCCAGCAGCGTATTTCGGGGGACAGGGGGCGAAGATACGCAGTATTTT.